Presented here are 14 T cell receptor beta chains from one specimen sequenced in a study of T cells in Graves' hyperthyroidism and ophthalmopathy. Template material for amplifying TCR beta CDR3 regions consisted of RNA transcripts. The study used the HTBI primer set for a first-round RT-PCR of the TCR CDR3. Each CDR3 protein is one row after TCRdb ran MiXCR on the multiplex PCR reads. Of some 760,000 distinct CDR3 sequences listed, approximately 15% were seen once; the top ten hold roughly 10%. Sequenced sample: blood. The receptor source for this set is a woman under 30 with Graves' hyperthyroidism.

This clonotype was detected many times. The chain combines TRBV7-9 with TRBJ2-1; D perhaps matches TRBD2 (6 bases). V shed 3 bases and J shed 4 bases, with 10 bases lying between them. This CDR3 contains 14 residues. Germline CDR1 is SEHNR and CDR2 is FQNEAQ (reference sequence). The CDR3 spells CASSLRLGYNEQFF. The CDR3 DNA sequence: TGTGCCAGCAGCTTGCGACTAGGGTACAATGAGCAGTTCTTC.

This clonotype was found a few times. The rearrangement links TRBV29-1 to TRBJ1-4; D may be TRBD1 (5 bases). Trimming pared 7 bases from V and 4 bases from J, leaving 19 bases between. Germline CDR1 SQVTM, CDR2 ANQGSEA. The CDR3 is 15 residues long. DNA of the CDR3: TGCAGCGGATCTCCTAGGGGCAGTTATAATGAAAAACTGTTTTTT. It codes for CSGSPRGSYNEKLFF.

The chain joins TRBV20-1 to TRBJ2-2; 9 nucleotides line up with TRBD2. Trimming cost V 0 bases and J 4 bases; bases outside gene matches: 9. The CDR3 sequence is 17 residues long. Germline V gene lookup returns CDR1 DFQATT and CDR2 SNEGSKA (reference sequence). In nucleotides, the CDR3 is TGCAGTGCTAGAGATCTCGCGGGAGGGTCCCTCACCGGGGAGCTGTTTTTT. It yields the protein CSARDLAGGSLTGELFF.

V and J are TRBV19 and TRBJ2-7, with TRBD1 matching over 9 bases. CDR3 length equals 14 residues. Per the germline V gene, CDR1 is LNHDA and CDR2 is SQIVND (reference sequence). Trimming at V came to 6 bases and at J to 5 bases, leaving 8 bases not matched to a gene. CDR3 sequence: CASSHRGRDNEQYF. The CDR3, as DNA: TGTGCCAGTAGCCACAGGGGGCGCGATAACGAGCAGTACTTC.

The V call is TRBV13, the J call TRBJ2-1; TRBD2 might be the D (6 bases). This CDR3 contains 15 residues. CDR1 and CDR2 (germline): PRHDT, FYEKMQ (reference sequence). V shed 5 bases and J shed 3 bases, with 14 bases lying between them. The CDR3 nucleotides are TGTGCCAGCAGCCAACGGGCGGGAAGCTACAATGAGCAGTTCTTC. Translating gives CASSQRAGSYNEQFF.

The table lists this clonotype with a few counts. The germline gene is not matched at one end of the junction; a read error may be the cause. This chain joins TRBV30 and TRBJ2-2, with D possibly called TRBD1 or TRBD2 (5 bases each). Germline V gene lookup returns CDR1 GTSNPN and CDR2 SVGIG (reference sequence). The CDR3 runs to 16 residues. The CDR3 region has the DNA TGTGCCTGGTCCCCCGGCCGGAGCCACGGGACCGGGGAGCCGTTTTTT. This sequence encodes CAWSPGRSHGTGEPFF.

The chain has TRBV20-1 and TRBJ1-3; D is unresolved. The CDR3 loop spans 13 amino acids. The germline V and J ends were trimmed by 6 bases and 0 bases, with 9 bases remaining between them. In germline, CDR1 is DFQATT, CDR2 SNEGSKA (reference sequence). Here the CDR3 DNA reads TGCAGTGCATTTCAGTCCTCTGGAAACACCATATATTTT. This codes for CSAFQSSGNTIYF.

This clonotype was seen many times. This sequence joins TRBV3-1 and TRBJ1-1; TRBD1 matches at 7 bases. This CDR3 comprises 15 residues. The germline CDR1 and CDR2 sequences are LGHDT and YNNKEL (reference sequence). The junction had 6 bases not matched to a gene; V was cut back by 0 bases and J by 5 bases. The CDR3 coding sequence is TGTGCCAGCAGCCAAGAGAGGGGGCGAGAAACTGAAGCTTTCTTT. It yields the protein CASSQERGRETEAFF.

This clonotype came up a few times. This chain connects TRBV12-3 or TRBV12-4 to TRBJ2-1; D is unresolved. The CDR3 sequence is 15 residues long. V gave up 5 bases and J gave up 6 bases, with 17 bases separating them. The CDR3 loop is CASSPRATPSNEQFF. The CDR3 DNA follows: TGTGCCAGCAGTCCTAGGGCCACCCCCTCCAATGAGCAGTTCTTC.

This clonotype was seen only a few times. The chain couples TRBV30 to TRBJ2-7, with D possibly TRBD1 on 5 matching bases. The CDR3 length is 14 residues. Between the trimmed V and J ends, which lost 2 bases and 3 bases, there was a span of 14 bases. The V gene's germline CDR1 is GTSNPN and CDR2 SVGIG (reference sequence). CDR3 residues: CAWSPKLDNYEQYF. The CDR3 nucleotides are TGTGCCTGGAGTCCGAAACTGGACAACTACGAGCAGTACTTC.

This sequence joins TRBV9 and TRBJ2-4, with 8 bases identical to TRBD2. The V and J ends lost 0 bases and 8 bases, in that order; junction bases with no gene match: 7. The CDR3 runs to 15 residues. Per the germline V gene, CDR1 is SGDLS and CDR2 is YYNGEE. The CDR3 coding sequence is TGTGCCAGCAGCGTAGGAACAGGGCGGGGGGACATTCAGTACTTC. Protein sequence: CASSVGTGRGDIQYF.

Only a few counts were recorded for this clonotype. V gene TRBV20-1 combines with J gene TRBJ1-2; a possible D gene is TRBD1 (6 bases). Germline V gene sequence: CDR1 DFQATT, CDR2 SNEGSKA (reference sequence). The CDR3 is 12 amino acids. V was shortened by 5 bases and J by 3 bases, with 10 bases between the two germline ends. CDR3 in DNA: TGCAGTGCTCAAGGGGGGTACTATGGCTACACCTTC. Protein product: CSAQGGYYGYTF.

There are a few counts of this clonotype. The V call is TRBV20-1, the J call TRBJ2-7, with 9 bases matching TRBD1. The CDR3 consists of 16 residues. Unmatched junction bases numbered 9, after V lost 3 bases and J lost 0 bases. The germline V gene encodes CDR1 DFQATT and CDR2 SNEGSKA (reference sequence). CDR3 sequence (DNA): TGCAGTGCTAGGCCCTACGGGACAGGGAGCTCCTACGAGCAGTACTTC. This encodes CSARPYGTGSSYEQYF.

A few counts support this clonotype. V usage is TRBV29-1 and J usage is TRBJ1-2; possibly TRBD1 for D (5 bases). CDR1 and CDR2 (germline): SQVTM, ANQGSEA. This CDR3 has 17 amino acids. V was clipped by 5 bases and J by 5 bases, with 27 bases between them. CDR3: CSVTTPPGRANRYGYTF. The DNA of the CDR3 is TGCAGCGTTACCACCCCACCTGGCAGGGCTAACCGGTATGGCTACACCTTC.